The clone carrying this T cell receptor (beta chain) was picked up a small number of times. Its target is not known. The V end was cut by 8 bases, the J end by 2 bases, with 10 bases between. The length of the CDR3 is 13 residues. CDR1 is MDHEN and CDR2 is SYDVKM in the germline V gene. This specimen comes from a study of T cells in localized non-small cell lung cancer. Points from the study as a whole: The study sequenced only one region of the tumor. As a result, intratumor heterogeneity could not be excluded and remains possible. Appearance in adjacent lung was seen for a median about 60 of the top 100 tumor clones. There was an association of higher blood T cell density with longer overall survival.

Using immunoSEQ multiplex PCR, the repertoire was profiled, and TCRdb retains in-frame clones only, with some absent. The profile covers a few hundred clones, with roughly 23% appearing a single time and more than 13% taken by the ten largest. This rearrangement joins TRBV28 to TRBJ1-5; weak D call: TRBD1 (6 bases). Source: lung tumor tissue, taken before any cancer treatment. This clonotype originated in a male donor older than 55 with stage II lung adenocarcinoma. DNA for the CDR3: TGTGCCAGCCAGTACAGGGGCAATCAGCCCCAGCATTTT. Translating it yields CASQYRGNQPQHF.